This T cell receptor (beta chain) was observed in a study of cytomegalovirus exposure and HLA in healthy donors. Primers for the PCR totalled 60 Vbeta and 13 Jbeta. Method: immunoSEQ multiplex PCR; TCRdb's copy keeps in-frame clones and lacks some. The table records about 160,000 clones, 60% to 85% of them present only once. The source is a woman in her 40s in good health and CMV-seropositive. The material sequenced was PBMCs.

The chain's CDR3 is CASSPRGHAGNTIYF. CDR3 sequence (DNA): TGTGCCAGCAGTCCTAGGGGGCACGCTGGAAACACCATATATTTT. The rearrangement joins TRBV6-5 to TRBJ1-3, with TRBD1 matching over 7 bases. From germline, CDR1 is MNHEY and CDR2 SVGAGI. J was trimmed by 2 bases and V by 5 bases; bases with no gene match: 6. The CDR3 totals 15 residues.